Listed here are 8 T cell receptor beta chains from one sample, sequenced in a study of post-analysis software for immune sequencing data. Study results and limitations: The study found TRBV5-6, TRBV5-1 and TRBV20-1 among a few TRBV segments more frequent in patients than controls.

Unique molecular identifiers had been added to the TCR beta cDNA libraries. TCRdb analysed the PCR reads with MiXCR anew, one entry per CDR3 protein. Among more than 500,000 distinct CDR3 sequences listed, around a third were seen once. Which antigens these TCRs recognize remains unknown. Sequencing input: blood. Receptors were obtained from a girl between 2 and 17 years old with multiple sclerosis.

There are a few counts of this clonotype. The chain couples TRBV6-5 to TRBJ2-5; perhaps D is TRBD1 or TRBD2 (5 bases each). The CDR3 runs 15 residues. Germline lookup yields CDR1 MNHEY and CDR2 SVGAGI. V was cut by 0 bases and J by 2 bases, with 10 bases left in between. In nucleotides, the CDR3 is TGTGCCAGCAGTTACTCGAATTGGGGGCAAGAGACCCAGTACTTC. This gives the protein CASSYSNWGQETQYF.

This clonotype was found once. This chain links TRBV20-1 with TRBJ1-5, with TRBD1 as a possible D gene (5 bases). Trimming took off 0 bases at V and 3 bases at J, with 12 bases between the two ends. The CDR3 covers 15 residues. Germline CDR1 reads DFQATT; CDR2 reads SNEGSKA (reference sequence). The CDR3 here is CSARDQGRYNQPQHF. The CDR3, as DNA: TGCAGTGCTAGAGATCAGGGCAGGTACAATCAGCCCCAGCATTTT.

The rearrangement links TRBV27 to TRBJ2-7, with D hard to call. Trimming pared 3 bases from V and 2 bases from J, leaving 11 bases between. The germline V gene encodes CDR1 MNHEY and CDR2 SMNVEV (reference sequence). The CDR3 has 14 residues. The DNA for the CDR3 is TGTGCCAGCAGTTTGGGCAGGTCCGCCTACGAGCAGTACTTC. Amino acids: CASSLGRSAYEQYF.

The chain carries TRBV12-3 or TRBV12-4 and TRBJ1-6; possibly TRBD1 for D (6 bases). Between the trimmed V and J ends, which lost 6 bases and 14 bases, there was a span of 23 bases. The CDR3 extends over 15 amino acids. The CDR3 DNA reads TGTGCCAGCAGGACAACAGGGCCCGGTTCGGAAACCCTCCACTTT. This gives the protein CASRTTGPGSETLHF.

As for this clonotype: A read error may account for a junction end that differs from germline. The genes are TRBV18 and TRBJ2-5, with D maybe TRBD2 (6 bases). This CDR3 is built from 14 residues. Germline lookup yields CDR1 KGHSH and CDR2 LQKENI. CDR3: CASSVSGGQETQYF. As DNA, the CDR3 is TGTGCCAGCTCAGTCTCTGGAGGGCAAGAGACTCAGTACTTC.

This clonotype was recorded a few times. The chain combines TRBV20-1 with TRBJ1-2, with D perhaps matching TRBD1 (6 bases). CDR1 DFQATT and CDR2 SNEGSKA come from the germline V gene (reference sequence). This CDR3 is built from 16 residues. V lost 0 bases and J lost 4, with 18 bases in between. CDR3: CSARENQGRRVYGYTF. In DNA, the CDR3 is TGCAGTGCTAGAGAGAATCAGGGGCGCCGGGTCTATGGCTACACCTTC.

The chain couples TRBV10-3 to TRBJ1-2; no definite D call. The germline V gene has CDR1 ENHRY and CDR2 SYGVKD. Trimming removed 6 bases at V and 0 bases at J, with 8 bases between. This CDR3 contains 13 residues. CDR3 region: CAIRTNSNYGYTF. As DNA, the CDR3 is TGTGCCATCAGGACAAATTCTAACTATGGCTACACCTTC.

This clonotype was picked up a small number of times. The V gene is TRBV7-3, the J gene TRBJ2-1, with D possibly being TRBD1 (5 bases). V was clipped by 3 bases and J by 6 bases, with 9 bases between them. Germline loops: CDR1 SGHTA, CDR2 FQGTGA. The CDR3 runs 13 residues. CDR3 in DNA: TGTGCCAGCAGCTTTCGCCAGGGCAATGAGCAGTTCTTC. Translated, it gives CASSFRQGNEQFF.